These T cell receptor beta chains were read from a single sample in a study of regulatory T cells in long-lasting Graves disease. Via MiXCR, TCRdb re-called the multiplex PCR reads, giving one row per CDR3 protein. Here the sample spans about 330,000 distinct CDR3 sequences, roughly 16% being singletons. This same sample was also taken into another study, of T cells in Graves' hyperthyroidism and ophthalmopathy.

This specimen consisted of peripheral blood mononuclear cells (PBMCs), obtained at new diagnosis, from a patient treated with antithyroid drugs. These TCRs come from a young woman with Graves disease. The CDR3 runs from the conserved cysteine through the conserved F or W. The order of the fields is clone size, J gene, V gene, D gene, CDR3 DNA, CDR3 protein. A D gene is named only where the DNA matches it firmly. The listing skips clone size in some rows; elsewhere it reads once, few, many or a size class.

many | TRBJ2-1 | TRBV15 | TRBD2 | TGTGCCACCAGCAGAAGGCCGGGACTACCGAACAATGAGCAGTTCTTC | CATSRRPGLPNNEQFF
many | TRBJ2-7 | TRBV2 | TRBD2 | TGTGCCAGCAGCCTAGGACTAGCGGGAACTTACGAGCAGTACTTC | CASSLGLAGTYEQYF
- | TRBJ1-1 | TRBV4-2 | - | TGTGCCAGCAGCCAAGAATTTAGGGGGACTGAAGCTTTCTTT | CASSQEFRGTEAFF
- | TRBJ1-6 | TRBV28 | TRBD1 | TGTGCCAGCAGTTACCTACAGGGGAATAAAAATAATTCACCCCTCCACTTT | CASSYLQGNKNNSPLHF
many | TRBJ2-3 | TRBV7-6 | TRBD2 | TGTGCCAGCAGCTTGGGCGGGGGGACCACAGATACGCAGTATTTT | CASSLGGGTTDTQYF
many | TRBJ1-1 | TRBV30 | TRBD1 | TGTGCCTGGAGCCTCGACAGGGCAGCTTTCTTT | CAWSLDRAAFF
- | TRBJ2-4 | TRBV15 | TRBD1 | TGTGCCACCAGCAGGGACAGGGTTATAGGAAACATTCAGTACTTC | CATSRDRVIGNIQYF
many | TRBJ2-7 | TRBV10-3 | - | TGTGCCATCAGTGCACAGAACTACGAGCAGTACTTC | CAISAQNYEQYF
- | TRBJ1-6 | TRBV4-2 | - | TGTGCCAGCAGCCATTCCTCCCGGGACGTGGGGGAATCACCCCTCCACTTT | CASSHSSRDVGESPLHF
- | TRBJ1-2 | TRBV4-2 | - | TGTGCCAGCAGCCAAGGGCGGGGGGCGATTGCACATGGCTACACCTTC | CASSQGRGAIAHGYTF
many | TRBJ2-5 | TRBV5-1 | - | TGCGCCAGCAGCTCAACTACAGGAGGGACCGGGACCCAGTACTTC | CASSSTTGGTGTQYF
- | TRBJ1-2 | TRBV19 | - | TGTGCCAGTAGTACCCGCTATGGCTACACCTTC | CASSTRYGYTF
- | TRBJ2-7 | TRBV6-1 | - | TGTGCCAGCAGCGAGGCCCCTGGCCGGGGGACCCACGAGCAGTACTTC | CASSEAPGRGTHEQYF
- | TRBJ2-2 | TRBV20-1 | TRBD2 | TGCAGTGCTAGAGATGCCGAACTAGCGGGGACCGGGGAGCTGTTTTTT | CSARDAELAGTGELFF
many | TRBJ2-3 | TRBV2 | - | TGTGCCAGCAGTGAACCGGGGAGCACAGATACGCAGTATTTT | CASSEPGSTDTQYF
many | TRBJ2-2 | TRBV12-3/TRBV12-4 | - | TGTGCCAGCAGCCGTGGTGGGGGCGTGACCGGGGAGCTGTTTTTT | CASSRGGGVTGELFF
few | TRBJ1-2 | TRBV6-5 | - | TGTGCCAGCAGTTTTCCCCCGGGGGCGAGCTATGGCTACACCTTC | CASSFPPGASYGYTF
many | TRBJ1-1 | TRBV3-1 | - | TGTGCCAGCAGCCGGGGACAGAACACTGAAGCTTTCTTT | CASSRGQNTEAFF
few | TRBJ1-6 | TRBV12-3/TRBV12-4 | - | TGTGCCAGCAGTTTATCCGGGGGGAATTCACCCCTCCACTTT | CASSLSGGNSPLHF
- | TRBJ1-4 | TRBV12-3/TRBV12-4 | - | TGTGCCAGCAGTGCGGGGGGGGTTGTTAATGAAAAACTGTTTTTT | CASSAGGVVNEKLFF
many | TRBJ2-1 | TRBV12-3/TRBV12-4 | TRBD2 | TGTGCCAGCAGTCCCCGACAGGGGGCGACTAGCGGGGGTTCGTTCTTC | CASSPRQGATSGGSFF
few | TRBJ2-3 | TRBV4-2 | - | TGTGCCAGCAGCCAAGAAAGGTGGGCAGATACGCAGTATTTT | CASSQERWADTQYF
many | TRBJ2-1 | TRBV5-5 | - | TGTGCCAGCAGCTTGGGTTTAGGGCTTTACAATGAGCAGTTCTTC | CASSLGLGLYNEQFF
- | TRBJ1-6 | TRBV12-3/TRBV12-4 | TRBD1 | TGTGCCAGCAGTTTCCCCCGACAGGGTGAGGCCCTCCACTTT | CASSFPRQGEALHF
many | TRBJ2-7 | TRBV12-3/TRBV12-4 | TRBD1 | TGTGCCAGCAGTTTAGGGGGACAGGGGCCGTACGAGCAGTACTTC | CASSLGGQGPYEQYF
- | TRBJ2-2 | TRBV7-3 | TRBD1 | TGTGCCAGCAGCTTAGGGACAGGGATGTCCGGGGAGCTGTTTTTT | CASSLGTGMSGELFF
few | TRBJ1-1 | TRBV19 | TRBD1 | TGTGCCAGCCTAAAGGGACAGGGGGAAACTGAAGCTTTCTTT | CASLKGQGETEAFF
few | TRBJ2-6 | TRBV6-2/TRBV6-3 | - | TGTGCCAGCAGTTACGTGGGTATTGGCAGGACTGGGGCCAACGTCCTGACTTTC | CASSYVGIGRTGANVLTF
many | TRBJ2-7 | TRBV30 | - | TGTGCCTGGAGTGTACGTGACGGAGGGGAGCAGTACTTC | CAWSVRDGGEQYF
many | TRBJ1-5 | TRBV7-6 | TRBD1 | TGTGCCAGCAGCATCGGGACAGATAGCAATCAGCCCCAGCATTTT | CASSIGTDSNQPQHF
- | TRBJ1-6 | TRBV19 | TRBD1 | TGTGCCAGTAGTATAAGTGGACAGGGGGCGCGGAATTCACCCCTCCACTTT | CASSISGQGARNSPLHF
- | TRBJ2-2 | TRBV9 | - | TGTGCCAGCAGCGTATTACACGGCACCGGGGAGCTGTTTTTT | CASSVLHGTGELFF
many | TRBJ1-5 | TRBV2 | - | TGTGCCAGCAGTGAAGATTTCGATCAGCCCCAGCATTTT | CASSEDFDQPQHF
many | TRBJ2-5 | TRBV9 | TRBD1 | TGTGCCAGCAGCGTAGCTGGGACAGCCCAAGAGACCCAGTACTTC | CASSVAGTAQETQYF
few | TRBJ1-5 | TRBV20-1 | TRBD1 | TGCAGTGTTAGCCCCGGGACAGGCAATCAGCCCCAGCATTTT | CSVSPGTGNQPQHF
many | TRBJ2-3 | TRBV2 | TRBD2 | TGTGCCAGCAGTGAATGGGCGGGGGGTGGCACAGATACGCAGTATTTT | CASSEWAGGGTDTQYF
many | TRBJ2-1 | TRBV2 | - | TGTGCCAGCAGTGAAGGTCGCAGCAATGAGCAGTTCTTC | CASSEGRSNEQFF
many | TRBJ2-3 | TRBV30 | - | TGTGCCTGGAGCCACTTCGGGGGAGATACGCAGTATTTT | CAWSHFGGDTQYF
many | TRBJ2-5 | TRBV20-1 | TRBD2 | TGCAGTGCTAGTCCTAGCGGGGGGAGAGAGACCCAGTACTTC | CSASPSGGRETQYF
- | TRBJ2-7 | TRBV6-1 | - | TGTGCCAGCAGTGAAGGCTCGGGGGACTCTCCCTACGAGCAGTACTTC | CASSEGSGDSPYEQYF
many | TRBJ2-2 | TRBV20-1 | - | TGCAGTGCTAGAAGGGCTAGCGAGTCCCTGAACACCGGGGAGCTGTTTTTT | CSARRASESLNTGELFF
- | TRBJ2-7 | TRBV29-1 | TRBD1 | TGCAGCGTTTACCGATCCGGGACAGGGATGGGCGAGCAGTACTTC | CSVYRSGTGMGEQYF
few | TRBJ1-5 | TRBV10-3 | TRBD1 | TGTGCCATCAGTGCAACAGGGGACCGTCAGCCCCAGCATTTT | CAISATGDRQPQHF
once | TRBJ1-5 | TRBV6-4 | - | TGTGCCAGCAGTGACTCCTCGGGACCCCAGCATTTT | CASSDSSGPQHF
once | TRBJ1-5 | TRBV28 | TRBD1 | TGTGCCAGCAGTCCGGGACAGGGGGCTCAGCCCCAGCATTTT | CASSPGQGAQPQHF
many | TRBJ2-2 | TRBV20-1 | - | TGCAGTGCTAGTTGGGGGGCTAACACCGGGGAGCTGTTTTTT | CSASWGANTGELFF
many | TRBJ2-7 | TRBV5-1 | TRBD2 | TGCGCCAGCAGCGGCGGGGGTGCCTACGAGCAGTACTTC | CASSGGGAYEQYF
many | TRBJ1-2 | TRBV3-1 | - | TGTGCCAGCAGCCGATCGACAGGCTCTAACTATGGCTACACCTTC | CASSRSTGSNYGYTF
many | TRBJ1-1 | TRBV6-1 | - | TGTGCCAGCAGCGAATCCCTCGGGAACACTGAAGCTTTCTTT | CASSESLGNTEAFF
many | TRBJ1-1 | TRBV2 | TRBD1 | TGTGCCAGCAGTGACCGGGACAGGGGGCTGACTGAAGCTTTCTTT | CASSDRDRGLTEAFF
many | TRBJ2-6 | TRBV12-3/TRBV12-4 | - | TGTGCCAGCAGCAGATCACCGGCCGGGGCCAACGTCCTGACTTTC | CASSRSPAGANVLTF
many | TRBJ2-1 | TRBV11-2 | TRBD2 | TGTGCCAGCAGCTTAGAACGTGGCGGGAGCAATGAGCAGTTCTTC | CASSLERGGSNEQFF
- | TRBJ1-4 | TRBV12-3/TRBV12-4 | - | TGTGCCAGCCGCCCCGGCCTCTCGGAAAAACTGTTTTTT | CASRPGLSEKLFF
many | TRBJ2-5 | TRBV11-2 | - | TGTGCCAGCAGCTCGACCTGGCCGGGACTCCAAGAGACCCAGTACTTC | CASSSTWPGLQETQYF